This T cell receptor beta chain was profiled in a study of lymphopenia after photon versus proton radiotherapy. Overall study results and limits: Proton therapy kept repertoires fairly stable, unlike photons, which gained effector/memory cells.

The repertoire was sequenced with immunoSEQ multiplex PCR; TCRdb's copy has only in-frame clones and lacks some. The table shows around 64,000 clones, with roughly nine tenths occurring only once. A remark on this clone: Its antigen is not known.

The sequences come from peripheral blood, collected from a patient treated with proton-based radiotherapy. This sequence originates from a man aged 80 or over with esophageal cancer.

In nucleotides, the CDR3 is TGTGCCAGCAGCTTTTCTAGAGAGACCCAGTACTTC. Encoded protein: CASSFSRETQYF. The J gene is TRBJ2-5, the V gene TRBV5-6, with no clear D. The CDR3 length is 12 residues. Per germline, CDR1 SGHDT and CDR2 YYEEEE. Trimming shortened V by 2 bases and J by 4 bases, and 6 bases separated the two germline ends.